This TCR beta chain stems from a study of OX40 agonist ivuxolimab in advanced cancers. Overall study context: Partial response was recorded in three patients: one hepatocellular carcinoma and two cutaneous melanoma cases.

The CDR3 loop spans 15 amino acids. V was cut by 5 bases and J by 3 bases, with 17 bases left in between. CDR1 MNHEY and CDR2 SMNVEV come from the germline V gene (reference sequence). Study-level points and caveats: The study observed clonal expansion of CD4+ and CD8+ blood T cells by week 6 at 0.1 to 3.0 mg/kg. Antigen specificity remained undetermined for the expanded peripheral T cells.

With respect to this clone: Its specificity is not known.

The method was immunoSEQ multiplex PCR; TCRdb's version includes in-frame clones alone and lacks a portion of them. Of tens of thousands of clones listed, over 85% are singletons. This receptor was taken from an adult with an advanced solid tumor such as melanoma, head and neck, liver or kidney cancer. Here the sequenced sample was CD4+ or CD8+ T cells sorted from blood, taken in a trial of the OX40 agonist ivuxolimab. The rearrangement links TRBV27 to TRBJ2-7, with D unclear. The CDR3 protein is CASSRSPQLSYEQYF. As DNA, the CDR3 is TGTGCCAGCAGTCGCAGTCCCCAGCTCAGCTACGAGCAGTACTTC.